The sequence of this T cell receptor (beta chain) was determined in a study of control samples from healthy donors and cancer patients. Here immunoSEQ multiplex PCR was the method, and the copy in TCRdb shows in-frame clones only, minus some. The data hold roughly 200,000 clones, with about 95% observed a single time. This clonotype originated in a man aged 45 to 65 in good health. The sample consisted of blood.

DNA for the CDR3: TGTGCCAGCAATTGGGAAGGACAGGGGAGCTCACCCCTCCACTTT. It codes for CASNWEGQGSSPLHF. The chain employs TRBV6-5 and TRBJ1-6; 9 bases agree with TRBD1. The CDR3 is 15 residues long. V shed 7 bases, J shed 10 bases, and the junction held 11 bases outside the gene matches. CDR1 and CDR2 (germline): MNHEY, SVGAGI.